This T cell receptor beta chain originates from a study of control samples from healthy donors and cancer patients. Assay used: immunoSEQ multiplex PCR; TCRdb lists only in-frame clones, some missing. The data show roughly 400,000 clones, 75% to 95% seen once. The CDR3 is 13 residues long. Germline CDR1 reads SGHNT; CDR2 reads YYREEE (reference sequence). Trimming shortened V by 1 base and J by 5 bases, and 9 bases separated the two germline ends. For this clone: This sample includes further DNA sequences coding for the same CDR3.

This receptor was obtained from a man aged 35-49 years with head and neck cancer. The sample consisted of PBMCs. The V and J genes are TRBV5-4 and TRBJ2-5; a weak D match, TRBD2 (6 bases). The CDR3 is CASSLTGEETQYF. The DNA for the CDR3 is TGTGCCAGCAGCTTGACGGGGGAGGAGACCCAGTACTTC.